This T cell receptor (beta chain) stems from a study of blood T cells in healthy people across ages. Study-level points and caveats: PBMCs went unsorted, and a conclusive naive versus antigen-experienced comparison was therefore prevented.

Primed by a sample-barcoded 5' primer and a J-beta primer mix, a second PCR proceeded for about 7 to 12 cycles. TCRdb redid the calling of the 5' RACE reads with MiXCR, one entry per CDR3 protein. Here the sample spans around 700,000 distinct CDR3 sequences, approximately 25% being singletons. Each donor gave around 9.6 milliliters of peripheral blood. This clonotype was picked up many times. Its antigen is not identified. Unmatched junction bases numbered 0, after V lost 2 bases and J lost 1 base. Germline CDR1 reads SGDLS; CDR2 reads YYNGEE. The length of the CDR3 is 15 residues. These data were likewise used in another study, on T cells of mothers and their children.

Source material: blood. The TCR comes from a boy younger than 18 in good health. The chain joins TRBV9 to TRBJ2-1; 10 bases are shared with TRBD2. The DNA for the CDR3 is TGTGCCAGCAGCGTTAGCGGGGGGTCCTACAATGAGCAGTTCTTC. It is translated as CASSVSGGSYNEQFF.